This T cell receptor (beta chain) was found in a study of CD8+ T cells in alopecia areata. Across the whole study: Among treated patients, oral tofacitinib was administered at 5 to 10 mg twice daily.

This CDR3 has 13 residues. The ends lost 7 bases at V and 8 bases at J; junction bases unmatched: 8. Germline V CDR1 and CDR2: SQVTM, ANQGSEA. Sorting separated CD4+ and CD8+ T cells out of PBMCs. Extraction and reverse transcription of RNA yielded cDNA as the sequencing template. Libraries were prepared by immunoSEQ multiplex PCR; TCRdb keeps only in-frame clonotypes and omits some of them. The profile shows roughly 250,000 clones, roughly two thirds of them singletons. In regard to this clone: Its target is unknown.

Study results and caveats: More clonal than normal scalp was lesional scalp, particularly alopecia totalis/universalis. Relative to mice, TCR sharing across patients was less clear, a difference possibly HLA-related.

V is TRBV29-1 and J is TRBJ2-2; 9 bases line up with TRBD2. The TCR sequence derives from a human donor with alopecia areata. The material was CD4+ T cells sorted from blood, obtained at week 0. This CDR3 is CSARLAALGELFF. In nucleotides, the CDR3 is TGCAGCGCCCGACTAGCGGCCTTGGGGGAGCTGTTTTTT.